These T cell receptor beta chains were read from a single sample in a study of cytomegalovirus exposure and HLA in healthy donors. The repertoire was sequenced with immunoSEQ multiplex PCR; TCRdb's copy has only in-frame clones and lacks some. The sample yields around 110,000 clones, 65% to 90% seen once. The sequenced material came from PBMCs. The receptors were sampled from a woman in her 30s in good health and CMV-seronegative. The conserved cysteine and the conserved F or W are not part of the CDR3 here.

v_call cdr3_aa
TRBV6-5 ASSPSGTYEQY
TRBV20-1 SATPETQY
TRBV11-2 ASSLGLEYEQY
TRBV28 ASSPQRHGTGVSYEQY
TRBV7-9 ASSFSGGTSGSDEF
TRBV7-2 ASSLGQLGNTIY
TRBV10-3 AISVGTSGRGQY
TRBV6-1 ASTEIPGQGREQY
TRBV7-9 ASSRMGTGNTDTQY
TRBV14 ASSPGLAGLDEQY
TRBV11-2 ASSLGQGANVLT
TRBV2 ASNLGWGALAKNIQY
TRBV19 ASSHRDRGTGELF
TRBV4-1 ASSQEGQGNEKLF
TRBV10-3 AISGLAGGGYNEQF
TRBV27 ASSRTGTRGNNEQF
TRBV10-3 ASNSGREETQY
TRBV6-1 ASRPGIRQPQH
TRBV25-1 ASRGQGSSGNTIY
TRBV7-9 ASRIPGQGAGELF
TRBV7-7 ASSLVEGTDTQY
TRBV5-4 ASSRDRGETQY
TRBV5-1 ASSLGRESDTQY
TRBV10-2 ASRQGAAETQY
TRBV7-9 ASSSGQGSSTEAF
TRBV2 ASSVAGGLRAETQY
TRBV5-1 ASTLTGTGNTEAF
TRBV5-1 ASSLLSQGSGNTIY
TRBV5-1 ASSPWTSGTEAF
TRBV29-1 SVSGLAGLMGEQF
TRBV28 ASSDGQYEQY
TRBV30 AWSTPGVATGGEQY
TRBV4-2 ASSQDSLDTYEQY
TRBV7-8 ASSFSDGETQY
TRBV6-5 ASSEGGMYGGYT
TRBV5-1 ASSLGQGTGELF
TRBV19 ASSGTANTDTQY
TRBV7-6 ASSLDAGTGSSYEQY
TRBV7-3 ASSQTSMSTDTQY
TRBV5-1 ASSTNREGEQY